This T cell receptor (beta chain) was profiled in a study of lymphopenia after photon versus proton radiotherapy. Study conclusions and caveats: In patients who died, overall survival fell as post-nadir TCR diversity dropped more. After lymphocyte nadir, photon-treated repertoires showed oligoclonal expansion, especially CD8+ Temra. Photon-treated patients lost naive T cells and TCR diversity; proton-treated stayed stable.

TCRdb keeps only in-frame clones here, not all; method: immunoSEQ multiplex PCR. The table shows fewer than 35,000 clones, with roughly nine tenths occurring only once. Of note for this clone: The antigen is unknown.

This clonotype originated in a woman in her 70s with pancreatic cancer. Some clones in this sample may be carry-over from other donors' samples. This specimen consisted of peripheral blood, obtained from a patient treated with proton-based radiotherapy.

CDR3 sequence reads: CASSQDLPYGTPIGELFF. CDR3 bases: TGCGCCAGCAGCCAAGATCTTCCATACGGGACCCCGATCGGGGAGCTGTTTTTT. The chain couples TRBV4-3 to TRBJ2-2; D possibly uses TRBD1 or TRBD2 (5 bases each). Germline CDR1 is LGHNA and CDR2 is YSLEER. The CDR3 extends over 18 amino acids. Trimming shortened V by 0 bases and J by 7 bases, and 21 bases separated the two germline ends.